Listed below are T cell receptor beta chains from one sample, sequenced in a study of low-dose radiotherapy and immunotherapy resistance in tumors. TCRdb re-derived calls from the reads in MiXCR, one entry per CDR3 protein. The sample holds approximately 89,000 distinct CDR3 sequences; around 18% are singletons and the top ten take over 4.5%. Sample: PBMCs, taken before treatment. The receptor source for this set is a male donor with prostate cancer. Each CDR3 is given with its conserved first and last residue. The D gene is left open where the match is weak. Size values are once, few and many counts, or a class for expanded clones, and some rows have none.

.	TRBV4-1	TRBJ2-7	many	CASSQDRAGQVLEQYF	TGTGCCAGCAGCCAAGATAGGGCAGGCCAGGTTTTGGAGCAGTACTTC
.	TRBV5-5	TRBJ1-1	.	CASSLIQENTEAFF	TGTGCCAGCAGCTTGATACAGGAAAACACTGAAGCTTTCTTT
TRBD1	TRBV6-1	TRBJ2-7	many	CASSSGGVSYEQYF	TGTGCCAGCAGTTCAGGGGGCGTATCCTACGAGCAGTACTTC
TRBD1	TRBV12-3/TRBV12-4	TRBJ1-2	many	CASSLRQGNYGYTF	TGTGCCAGCAGTTTAAGACAGGGGAACTATGGCTACACCTTC
.	TRBV19	TRBJ2-5	many	CATVGWGGETQYF	TGTGCCACTGTAGGGTGGGGAGGAGAGACCCAGTACTTC
.	TRBV20-1	TRBJ2-5	few	CSASRLGETQYF	TGCAGTGCTAGTCGGCTGGGCGAGACCCAGTACTTC
TRBD1	TRBV20-1	TRBJ1-2	many	CSARDSQGTPFGYTF	TGCAGTGCTAGAGATTCACAGGGGACCCCCTTTGGCTACACCTTC
.	TRBV12-3/TRBV12-4	TRBJ2-1	many	CASSLVRANEQFF	TGTGCCAGCAGTTTAGTCAGGGCCAATGAGCAGTTCTTC
.	TRBV26	TRBJ1-1	many	CASSSAPRNTEAFF	TGTGCCAGCAGTTCAGCGCCTAGGAACACTGAAGCTTTCTTT
.	TRBV6-2/TRBV6-3	TRBJ1-1	many	CASSYSGRGTEAFF	TGTGCCAGCAGTTACTCAGGCAGAGGCACTGAAGCTTTCTTT
.	TRBV6-1	TRBJ1-2	many	CASSESGMYGYTF	TGTGCCAGCAGTGAGTCCGGGATGTATGGCTACACCTTC
.	TRBV7-9	TRBJ1-3	many	CASSRDSGNTIYF	TGTGCCAGCAGCCGGGATTCTGGAAACACCATATATTTT
.	TRBV5-8	TRBJ1-1	many	CASSTRGNTEAFF	TGTGCCAGCAGCACTAGGGGGAACACTGAAGCTTTCTTT
.	TRBV25-1	TRBJ1-1	many	CASKRGGRTEAFF	TGTGCCAGCAAAAGGGGGGGGCGAACTGAAGCTTTCTTT
.	TRBV10-3	TRBJ2-7	many	CAISEQGYEQYF	TGTGCCATCAGTGAGCAGGGTTACGAGCAGTACTTC
.	TRBV6-6	TRBJ2-5	many	CASTLRRRVQETQYF	TGTGCCAGCACTCTTCGCCGAAGGGTCCAAGAGACCCAGTACTTC
.	TRBV20-1	TRBJ2-3	many	CSARDYPVTDTQYF	TGCAGTGCTAGGGACTACCCCGTTACAGATACGCAGTATTTT
TRBD1	TRBV19	TRBJ2-6	many	CASSIRQGSLSGANVLTF	TGTGCCAGTAGTATAAGACAGGGGTCCTTATCTGGGGCCAACGTCCTGACTTTC
.	TRBV18	TRBJ1-1	many	CASSSRGKVDTEAFF	TGTGCCAGCTCATCCCGGGGAAAGGTTGACACTGAAGCTTTCTTT
TRBD2	TRBV29-1	TRBJ2-3	many	CSAKGGLAGGRSTDTQYF	TGCAGCGCCAAGGGTGGCCTAGCGGGAGGGCGGAGCACAGATACGCAGTATTTT
TRBD2	TRBV30	TRBJ2-5	.	CAWSVAGGGVETQYF	TGTGCCTGGAGTGTGGCGGGGGGCGGGGTGGAGACCCAGTACTTC
TRBD2	TRBV7-9	TRBJ2-1	many	CASSYRGTSGSGEQFF	TGTGCCAGCAGCTATAGGGGGACTAGCGGGAGCGGTGAGCAGTTCTTC
.	TRBV6-2/TRBV6-3	TRBJ1-1	many	CASNQGTEAFF	TGTGCCAGCAACCAGGGTACTGAAGCTTTCTTT
.	TRBV6-5	TRBJ2-5	many	CASSSVMDRRETQYF	TGTGCCAGCAGTTCCGTTATGGACCGTCGGGAGACCCAGTACTTC
TRBD1	TRBV28	TRBJ1-2	many	CASSFTGTASYGYTF	TGTGCCAGCAGTTTCACCGGGACAGCCTCCTATGGCTACACCTTC
.	TRBV2	TRBJ1-1	many	CASDKNTEAFF	TGTGCCAGCGACAAGAACACTGAAGCTTTCTTT
TRBD1	TRBV28	TRBJ2-1	many	CASSSAGDRGHPIFRNEQFF	TGTGCCAGCAGTTCGGCCGGGGACAGGGGGCACCCAATCTTCCGCAATGAGCAGTTCTTC
.	TRBV26	TRBJ1-5	.	CASKRGGQPQHF	TGTGCCAGCAAGAGGGGAGGTCAGCCCCAGCATTTT
.	TRBV24-1	TRBJ2-1	many	CATSDRGRASYNEQFF	TGTGCCACCAGTGATAGGGGGAGGGCCTCCTACAATGAGCAGTTCTTC
TRBD2	TRBV20-1	TRBJ2-1	many	CSARGELAGRPYNEQFF	TGCAGTGCTAGAGGGGAACTAGCGGGGAGGCCCTACAATGAGCAGTTCTTC
.	TRBV19	TRBJ1-6	.	CASSAGPRGSYNSPLHF	TGTGCCAGTAGCGCGGGCCCAAGAGGCTCCTATAATTCACCCCTCCACTTT
TRBD2	TRBV5-3	TRBJ2-1	many	CASSLGWGTSGYNEQFF	TGTGCCAGCAGCTTGGGATGGGGGACTAGCGGTTACAATGAGCAGTTCTTC
.	TRBV12-3/TRBV12-4	TRBJ1-2	many	CASSFAGANYGYTF	TGTGCCAGCAGTTTCGCAGGAGCTAACTATGGCTACACCTTC
TRBD1	TRBV6-2/TRBV6-3	TRBJ2-2	.	CASSYWTGTGITGELFF	TGTGCCAGCAGTTACTGGACCGGGACAGGCATCACCGGGGAGCTGTTTTTT
.	TRBV7-2	TRBJ2-5	many	CASSSDAVGETQYF	TGTGCCAGCAGCTCGGACGCTGTGGGGGAGACCCAGTACTTC
.	TRBV19	TRBJ1-5	few	CASSLTGKGNQPQHF	TGTGCCAGTAGCCTTACAGGGAAGGGCAATCAGCCCCAGCATTTT
.	TRBV6-6	TRBJ1-6	many	CASSYSRDSPLHF	TGTGCCAGCAGTTACTCCAGGGATTCACCCCTCCACTTT
TRBD2	TRBV29-1	TRBJ2-7	many	CSVARAAGGSAVSYEQYF	TGCAGCGTTGCAAGGGCAGCGGGGGGTTCAGCGGTCTCCTACGAGCAGTACTTC
.	TRBV7-2	TRBJ2-1	many	CASSSRTASSYNEQFF	TGTGCCAGCAGCTCCAGGACAGCGAGCTCCTACAATGAGCAGTTCTTC
TRBD2	TRBV20-1	TRBJ2-1	few	CSARLAGGRNNEQFF	TGCAGTGCTAGATTAGCGGGAGGGCGTAACAATGAGCAGTTCTTC
TRBD2	TRBV5-4	TRBJ2-2	many	CASSFSGGAGELFF	TGTGCCAGCAGCTTTAGCGGGGGCGCCGGGGAGCTGTTTTTT
.	TRBV29-1	TRBJ2-5	many	CSARGVAVQETQYF	TGCAGCGCCCGAGGGGTAGCGGTCCAAGAGACCCAGTACTTC
TRBD2	TRBV20-1	TRBJ2-3	many	CSAEPGLAGGYADTQYF	TGCAGTGCTGAACCGGGACTAGCGGGGGGGTACGCAGATACGCAGTATTTT
.	TRBV13	TRBJ1-6	many	CASSAGGSNSPLHF	TGTGCCAGCAGCGCCGGAGGGAGTAATTCACCCCTCCACTTT
TRBD2	TRBV6-2/TRBV6-3	TRBJ2-2	many	CASSTLAGGSGELFF	TGTGCCAGCAGCACCCTAGCGGGAGGGTCCGGGGAGCTGTTTTTT
.	TRBV7-2	TRBJ2-7	many	CASSLFSGYSYEQYF	TGTGCCAGCAGCTTATTTTCAGGGTACTCCTACGAGCAGTACTTC
TRBD2	TRBV29-1	TRBJ2-2	many	CSVWAGVTGELFF	TGCAGCGTTTGGGCGGGGGTTACCGGGGAGCTGTTTTTT
TRBD1	TRBV24-1	TRBJ2-6	few	CANGSTGNSGANVLTF	TGTGCCAACGGCTCGACAGGGAACTCTGGGGCCAACGTCCTGACTTTC
.	TRBV6-5	TRBJ1-5	many	CASSPQSGGNQPQHF	TGTGCCAGCAGTCCCCAGAGCGGGGGCAATCAGCCCCAGCATTTT
.	TRBV5-1	TRBJ2-2	many	CASSLGARTNTGELFF	TGCGCCAGCAGCTTGGGGGCTCGTACGAACACCGGGGAGCTGTTTTTT
.	TRBV12-3/TRBV12-4	TRBJ1-5	many	CASSYGSSNQPQHF	TGTGCCAGCAGTTACGGATCTAGCAATCAGCCCCAGCATTTT
TRBD1	TRBV9	TRBJ2-1	few	CASSVGQGFNEQFF	TGTGCCAGCAGCGTAGGACAGGGTTTCAATGAGCAGTTCTTC
.	TRBV29-1	TRBJ2-7	many	CSVGQASYEQYF	TGCAGCGTTGGGCAGGCCTCCTACGAGCAGTACTTC
.	TRBV2	TRBJ2-7	.	CASSPERVRYF	TGTGCCAGCAGCCCGGAGAGGGTTCGGTACTTC
.	TRBV6-5	TRBJ2-7	many	CASTPLSGTARYEQYF	TGTGCCAGCACCCCATTATCTGGGACGGCAAGGTACGAGCAGTACTTC
.	TRBV6-1	TRBJ1-1	.	CASRDPGRNTEAFF	TGTGCCAGCAGAGATCCGGGACGGAACACTGAAGCTTTCTTT
.	TRBV6-1	TRBJ1-2	many	CASSRVDYGYTF	TGTGCCAGCAGCCGCGTGGACTATGGCTACACCTTC
TRBD1	TRBV3-1	TRBJ2-2	many	CASSQQGVGELFF	TGTGCCAGCAGCCAACAGGGGGTCGGGGAGCTGTTTTTT
TRBD2	TRBV14	TRBJ2-3	many	CASSQERSGRATDTQYF	TGTGCCAGCAGCCAAGAGAGGAGCGGGAGGGCAACAGATACGCAGTATTTT
TRBD1	TRBV5-1	TRBJ2-7	many	CASSLARGLGSYEQYF	TGCGCCAGCAGCTTGGCGAGGGGGCTGGGGTCCTACGAGCAGTACTTC